This T cell receptor beta chain came from a study of tumor and adjacent non-tumor tissue in lung cancer. In regard to this clonotype: Germline is not matched at one junction end, which may reflect a read error.

A modified ARM-PCR protocol with three rounds of nested PCR amplified TCRbeta. TCRdb re-called the multiplex PCR reads through MiXCR, storing one row per CDR3 protein. Among about 80,000 distinct CDR3 sequences, 80% to 90% were seen once, and the ten largest hold about 54%. This sample's RNA came from whole unsorted tissue. The normal lung tissue was taken more than 3 cm from the tumor edge. CDR1 is DFQATT and CDR2 is SNEGSKA in the germline V gene (reference sequence). This CDR3 spans 16 amino acids. Sequenced material: distant non-tumor lung tissue. The J gene is TRBJ1-6, the V gene TRBV20-1; 8 bases agree with TRBD1. The sequence derives from a man aged 60 to 69 with non-small cell lung cancer. In nucleotides, the CDR3 is TGCAGTGCTGAGGGCCTCGGAGACAGGGGTAATTCACCCCTCCATTTT. It yields the protein CSAEGLGDRGNSPLHF.